Sequencing of this TCR beta chain was carried out in a study of T-cell memory formation after mild COVID-19 (dated by TCRdb to the early 2020s). Context from the whole study: Most TCR sequence clusters were specific to one of the two donors. T-cell clones expanding and contracting after mild COVID-19 in two donors were tracked by longitudinal TCRalpha and TCRbeta repertoire sequencing. Two young, previously healthy adult volunteers made up the cohort, one male and one female.

What the authors observed across the whole study: The study included only a couple of mild cases, and larger cohorts that include severe cases with pre-infection samples were judged to be necessary. Clones contracting from day 15 to 85 had balanced CD4/CD8 phenotypes, while a second wave expanding from day 15 to 37 was biased towards CD4+. The detection of some responding clones in pre-infection memory suggests that pre-existing cross-reactive memory T cells joined the SARS-CoV-2 response. Contracting CD4+ clones were found mainly in CM and EM memory subsets, while CD8+ clones were enriched in EMRA. SARS-CoV-2 specificity of the second-wave clones peaking on day 37 was not confirmed.

Sequencing took place on an Illumina NovaSeq 6000. cDNA libraries for TCRalpha and TCRbeta were prepared by 5'RACE using constant-segment primers, with sample barcodes and unique molecular identifiers added. Trizol reagent was used to extract RNA from every sample. Library amplification was performed in two PCR steps, and a second sample barcode and Illumina TruSeq adapters were introduced in the second step. Sequencing of the libraries was done on an Illumina NovaSeq, producing 2 x 150 bp paired-end reads. The paper's data handling went like this. With migec v1.2.7, reads were demultiplexed and then collapsed into UMI-guided consensus sequences. Using mixcr v2.1.11, the UMI consensuses were aligned to TRA and TRB V and J templates and assembled into clonotypes. A clonotype was counted as expanded or contracted only if both edgeR and NoisET called the change significant, with noise models trained on biological replicates. For edgeR calls, the thresholds were a false discovery rate-adjusted p below 0.01 and a log2 fold-change of 1. As an exploratory analysis of dynamics, max-normalized trajectories of the 1000 most abundant clonotypes were examined with PCA combined with hierarchical clustering. Separately sequenced CD4+ and CD8+ repertoires were used to assign the CD4 or CD8 phenotype of responding clones. TCRdb trimmed the raw reads at Q25, called clones with MiXCR and kept productive beta chains. Under each unique CDR3 protein, matching rows form one entry showing the most common genes and DNA. The V and J calls follow TCRdb's processing rather than the paper's. This sample comprises 200,000 or so distinct CDR3 sequences, 15% to 20% of them detected only once. The ten largest make up more than 2% of the sample.

A few counts support this clonotype. The antigen it binds to is not known. Base qualities are not recorded, but no much larger clone differs from it by a single base. PBMCs were isolated by Ficoll-Paque density gradient centrifugation. Here V drops 1 base and J drops 0 bases, and the junction holds 4 bases not matched to any gene. The CDR3, from cysteine to phenylalanine, totals 17 residues. Kept here is only the CDR3 DNA, which spans 51 bases and is read in frame from base 1. The chain links TRBV12-3 or TRBV12-4 with TRBJ2-2, and TRBD2 matches 8 of the central bases. Material for sequencing was PBMCs or a T cell subset sorted from them (not recorded which). The clonotype was recovered from an adult woman who had mild COVID-19 (a few samples of this study predate the infection). The sample titles of this study are shuffled in the database, so cell type and time point are left out; the donor was told from shared clones. The CDR3 region has the sequence CASSLGSGRTNTGELFF. The nucleotides read TGTGCCAGCAGTTTAGGAAGCGGGAGAACGAACACCGGGGAGCTGTTTTTT.